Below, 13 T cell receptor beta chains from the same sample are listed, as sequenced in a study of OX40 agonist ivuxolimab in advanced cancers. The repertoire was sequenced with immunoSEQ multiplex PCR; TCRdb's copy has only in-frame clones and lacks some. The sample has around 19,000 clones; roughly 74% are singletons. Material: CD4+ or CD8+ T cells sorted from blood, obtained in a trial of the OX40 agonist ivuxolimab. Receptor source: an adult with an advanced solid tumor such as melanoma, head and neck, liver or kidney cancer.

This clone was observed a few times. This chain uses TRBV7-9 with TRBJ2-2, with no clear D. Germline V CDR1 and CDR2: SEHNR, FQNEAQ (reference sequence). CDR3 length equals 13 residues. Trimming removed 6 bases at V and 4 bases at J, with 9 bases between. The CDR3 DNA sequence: TGTGCCAGCAGGGACGTAATCACCGGGGAGCTGTTTTTT. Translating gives CASRDVITGELFF.

DNA for the CDR3: TGTGCCAGCAGCGTAGAACCCTTTTACGAGCAGTACTTC. This translates into CASSVEPFYEQYF. The chain employs TRBV9 and TRBJ2-7; no clear D. Trimming cost V 0 bases and J 4 bases, with 8 bases left between them. The germline CDR1 and CDR2 sequences are SGDLS and YYNGEE. CDR3 size: 13 residues.

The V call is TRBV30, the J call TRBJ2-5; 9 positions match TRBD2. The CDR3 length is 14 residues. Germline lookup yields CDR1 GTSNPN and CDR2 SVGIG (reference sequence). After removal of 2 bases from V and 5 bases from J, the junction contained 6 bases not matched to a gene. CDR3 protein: CAWSSISGGETQYF. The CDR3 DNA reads TGTGCCTGGAGTTCAATCAGCGGGGGGGAGACCCAGTACTTC.

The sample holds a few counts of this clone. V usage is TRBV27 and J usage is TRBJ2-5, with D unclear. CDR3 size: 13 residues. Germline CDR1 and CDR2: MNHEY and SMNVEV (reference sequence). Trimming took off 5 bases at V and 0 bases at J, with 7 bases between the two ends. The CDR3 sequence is CASSPKYQETQYF. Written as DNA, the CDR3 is TGTGCCAGCAGTCCTAAGTACCAAGAGACCCAGTACTTC.

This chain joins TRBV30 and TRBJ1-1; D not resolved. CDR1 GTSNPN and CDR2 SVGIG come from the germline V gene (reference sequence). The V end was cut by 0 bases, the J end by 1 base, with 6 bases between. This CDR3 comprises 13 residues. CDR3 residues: CAWSVAGNTEAFF. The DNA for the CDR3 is TGTGCCTGGAGTGTAGCCGGGAACACTGAAGCTTTCTTT.

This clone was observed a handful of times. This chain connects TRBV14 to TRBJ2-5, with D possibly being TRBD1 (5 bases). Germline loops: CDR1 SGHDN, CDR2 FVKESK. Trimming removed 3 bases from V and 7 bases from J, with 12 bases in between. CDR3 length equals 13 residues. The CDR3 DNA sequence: TGTGCCAGCAGCCACGAGCAGGGCTCGACCCAGTACTTC. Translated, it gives CASSHEQGSTQYF. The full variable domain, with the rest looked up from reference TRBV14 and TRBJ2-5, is EAGVTQFPSHSVIEKGQTVTLRCDPISGHDNLYWYRRVMGKEIKFLLHFVKESKQDESGMPNNRFLAERTGGTYSTLKVQPAELEDSGVYFCASSHEQGSTQYFGPGTRLLVL.

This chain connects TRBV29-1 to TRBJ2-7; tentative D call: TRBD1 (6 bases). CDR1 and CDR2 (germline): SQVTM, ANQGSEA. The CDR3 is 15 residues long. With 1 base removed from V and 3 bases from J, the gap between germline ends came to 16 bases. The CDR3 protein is CSVEGIRDKDYEQYF. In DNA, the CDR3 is TGCAGCGTTGAAGGGATCCGGGACAAAGACTACGAGCAGTACTTC.

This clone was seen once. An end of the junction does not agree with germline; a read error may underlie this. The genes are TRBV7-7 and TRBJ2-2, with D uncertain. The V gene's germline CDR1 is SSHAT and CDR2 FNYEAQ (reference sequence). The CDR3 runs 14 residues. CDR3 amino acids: CASSLALGTGELFF. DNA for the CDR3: TGTGCTAGCAGCTTAGCTCTCGGGACCGGGGAGCTGTTTTTT.

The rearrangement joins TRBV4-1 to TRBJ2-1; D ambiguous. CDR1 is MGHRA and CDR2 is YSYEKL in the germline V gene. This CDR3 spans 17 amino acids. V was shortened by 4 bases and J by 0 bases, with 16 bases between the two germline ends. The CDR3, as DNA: TGCGCCAGCAGCCCTTCCGCTCCGGAAAGCTCCTACAATGAGCAGTTCTTC. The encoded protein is CASSPSAPESSYNEQFF.

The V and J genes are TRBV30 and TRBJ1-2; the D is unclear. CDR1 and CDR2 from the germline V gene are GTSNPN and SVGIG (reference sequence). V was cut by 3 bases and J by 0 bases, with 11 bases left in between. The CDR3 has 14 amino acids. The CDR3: CAWRGVSPNYGYTF. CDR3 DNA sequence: TGTGCCTGGAGAGGAGTCAGTCCTAACTATGGCTACACCTTC.

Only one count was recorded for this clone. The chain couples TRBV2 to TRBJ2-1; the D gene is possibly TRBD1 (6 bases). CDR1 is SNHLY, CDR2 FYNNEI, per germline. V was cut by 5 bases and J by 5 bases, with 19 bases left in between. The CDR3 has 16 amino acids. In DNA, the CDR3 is TGTGCCAGCAGTCACCCGTGGGACATCGGCCACAATGAGCAGTTCTTC. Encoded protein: CASSHPWDIGHNEQFF.

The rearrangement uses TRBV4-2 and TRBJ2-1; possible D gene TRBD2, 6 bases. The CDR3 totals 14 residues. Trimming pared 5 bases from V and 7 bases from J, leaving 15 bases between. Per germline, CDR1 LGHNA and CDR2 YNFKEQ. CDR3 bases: TGTGCCAGCAGCTCAAGGCAGGGAGGTAATGAGCAGTTCTTC. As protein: CASSSRQGGNEQFF.

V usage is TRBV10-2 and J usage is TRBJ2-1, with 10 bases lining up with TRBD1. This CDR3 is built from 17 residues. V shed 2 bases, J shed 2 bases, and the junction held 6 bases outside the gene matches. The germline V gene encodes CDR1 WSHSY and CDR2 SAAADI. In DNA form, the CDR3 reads TGCGCCAGCAGTGAGACCGGGACAGGGGTCACCTACAATGAGCAGTTCTTC. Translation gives CASSETGTGVTYNEQFF.